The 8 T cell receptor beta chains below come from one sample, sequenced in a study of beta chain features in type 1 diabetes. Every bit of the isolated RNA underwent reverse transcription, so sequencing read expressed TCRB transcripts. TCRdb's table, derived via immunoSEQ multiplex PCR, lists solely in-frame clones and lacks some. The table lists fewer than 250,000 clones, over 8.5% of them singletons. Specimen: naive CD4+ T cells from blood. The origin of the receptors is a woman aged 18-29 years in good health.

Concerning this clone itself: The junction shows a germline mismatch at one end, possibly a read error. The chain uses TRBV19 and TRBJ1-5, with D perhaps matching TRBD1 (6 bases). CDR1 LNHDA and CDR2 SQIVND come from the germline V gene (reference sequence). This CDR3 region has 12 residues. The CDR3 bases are TGTGCCAGTAGTATCAATCGGCAGGGGCACTATTTT. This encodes CASSINRQGHYF.

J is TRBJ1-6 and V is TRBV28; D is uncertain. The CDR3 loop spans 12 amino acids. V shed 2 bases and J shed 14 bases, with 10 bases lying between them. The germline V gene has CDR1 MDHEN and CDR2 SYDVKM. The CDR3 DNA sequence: TGTGCCAGCAGTTTAGGTGGTGGAGCCCTCCACTTT. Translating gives CASSLGGGALHF.

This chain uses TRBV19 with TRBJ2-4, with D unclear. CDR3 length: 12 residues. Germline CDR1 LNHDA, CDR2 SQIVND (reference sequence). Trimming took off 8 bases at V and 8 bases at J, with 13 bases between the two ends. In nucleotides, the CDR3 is TGTGCCAGTGGGCTAAGGAAGGACATTCAGTACTTC. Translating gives CASGLRKDIQYF.

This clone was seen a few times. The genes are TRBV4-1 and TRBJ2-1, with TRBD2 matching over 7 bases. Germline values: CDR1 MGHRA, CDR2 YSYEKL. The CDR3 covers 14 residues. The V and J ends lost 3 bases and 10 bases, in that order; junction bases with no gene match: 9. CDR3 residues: CASSQEIPAGEQFF. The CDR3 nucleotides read TGCGCCAGCAGCCAGGAAATTCCAGCGGGGGAGCAGTTCTTC.

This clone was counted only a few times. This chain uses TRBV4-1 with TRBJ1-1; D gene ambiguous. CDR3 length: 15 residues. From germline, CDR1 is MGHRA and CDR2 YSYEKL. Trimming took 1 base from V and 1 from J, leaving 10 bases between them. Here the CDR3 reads CASSQVGTTNTEAFF. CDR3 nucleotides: TGCGCCAGCAGCCAAGTAGGAACTACGAACACTGAAGCTTTCTTT.

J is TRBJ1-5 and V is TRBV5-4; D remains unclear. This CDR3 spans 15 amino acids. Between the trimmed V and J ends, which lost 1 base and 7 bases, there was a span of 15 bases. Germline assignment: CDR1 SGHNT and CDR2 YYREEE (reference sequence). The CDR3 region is CASSLRQTHGQPQHF. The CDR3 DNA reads TGTGCCAGCAGCTTGAGGCAGACCCACGGGCAGCCCCAGCATTTT.

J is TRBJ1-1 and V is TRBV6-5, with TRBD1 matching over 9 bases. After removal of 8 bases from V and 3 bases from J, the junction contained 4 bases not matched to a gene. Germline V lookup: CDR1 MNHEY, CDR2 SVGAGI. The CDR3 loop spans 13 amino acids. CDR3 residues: CASWTGADTEAFF. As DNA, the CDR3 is TGTGCCAGCTGGACAGGGGCGGACACTGAAGCTTTCTTT.

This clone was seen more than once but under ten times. The CDR3: CASSSTGWVNTEAFF. CDR3 in DNA: TGTGCCAGCAGCTCCACAGGTTGGGTGAACACTGAAGCTTTCTTT. The chain combines TRBV7-2 with TRBJ1-1; D might be TRBD1 (5 bases). Germline values: CDR1 SGHTA, CDR2 FQGNSA. V lost 4 bases and J lost 0, with 12 bases in between. CDR3 length: 15 residues. The full variable domain, its missing parts supplied by reference TRBV7-2 and TRBJ1-1, is GAGVSQSPSNKVTEKGKDVELRCDPISGHTALYWYRQSLGQGLEFLIYFQGNSAPDKSGLPSDRFSAERTGGSVSTLTIQRTQQEDSAVYLCASSSTGWVNTEAFFGQGTRLTVV.